This T cell receptor (beta chain) derives from a study of blood T cell repertoires in COVID-19. Turning to the study itself: Donors in the United States, Italy and Spain gave samples during acute or convalescent COVID-19. T cells, B-cell-depleted T cells, or PBMCs provided the cDNA or gDNA that served as material.

Germline CDR1 is LNHDA and CDR2 is SQIVND (reference sequence). The CDR3 is made up of 13 amino acids. Trimming pared 3 bases from V and 4 bases from J, leaving 9 bases between. In the authors' methods: Estimation of nucleated cell counts was performed using reference gene primer amplification. TCRdb's table, derived via immunoSEQ multiplex PCR, lists solely in-frame clones and lacks some. That table gives V, J and clone size, and the DNA gave D and trimming. Here the sample spans 140,000 or so clones, roughly 84% being singletons. The rearrangement links TRBV19 to TRBJ2-5; D is ambiguous. Sequencing was done on a sample of peripheral blood. The TCR sequence derives from a man aged 55 to 70 with active or convalescent COVID-19. The CDR3 DNA reads as TGTGCCAGTAGTATTGAGCAGGCAGAGACCCAGTACTTC. Translating it yields CASSIEQAETQYF.